One T cell receptor (beta chain) is described in this entry. Antigen unknown. Both TRBC1 and TRBC2 were covered by a beta constant-region primer of two equimolar oligonucleotides. Ligated cDNA was amplified by four rounds of PCR with nested alpha and beta constant-region primers and SP2. Each CDR3 protein gets one entry after TCRdb re-called the UMI-ligation and nested PCR reads with MiXCR. The sample holds roughly 140,000 distinct CDR3 sequences, around 21% seen once. The data originate from a study of naive and memory T cell subsets. Points from the study as a whole: There was no ground truth to check naive and memory subset results. Gini index rose across naive, CM, EM and EMRA in CD4 and CD8. Especially in CD8 cells, naive repertoires contained a few larger clonotypes, possibly CD45RA-re-expressing memory cells. RNA-based TCR counts may shift with T cell activation and differentiation.

The length of the CDR3 is 14 residues. V lost 3 bases and J lost 6, with 11 bases in between. CDR1 is LGHDT, CDR2 YNNKEL, per germline (reference sequence). The chain carries TRBV3-1 and TRBJ2-2, with D unclear. Sequenced material: naive CD8+ T cells from blood. The source of this sequence is a human donor in good health. CDR3 loop: CASSHLDVPGELFF. DNA for the CDR3: TGTGCCAGCAGCCACTTAGACGTTCCCGGGGAGCTGTTTTTT.